This TCR beta chain was observed in a study of T-cell reconstitution after alpha-beta-depleted transplantation in children. General study points: Where alpha-beta T cells came from about two months after transplant was reportedly several hundred expanded graft clones.

Germline V gives CDR1 MNHEY, CDR2 SMNVEV (reference sequence). CDR3 length equals 15 residues. V was trimmed by 5 bases and J by 4 bases, leaving 12 bases between them. Library preparation (for TCRbeta) was performed with unique molecular identifiers. TCRdb reanalysed the PCR reads using MiXCR and keeps one entry per CDR3 protein. The data show a few hundred thousand distinct CDR3 sequences, approximately 20% seen once. Notes on this clonotype: As yet, its antigen is unknown.

The sequence was obtained from a male patient aged 5 to 17 who had a stem cell transplant for acute lymphoblastic leukemia, so the T cells may come from the graft donor. The rearrangement links TRBV27 to TRBJ1-6, with D perhaps matching TRBD1 (6 bases). The sample consisted of PBMCs, mostly from graft donor cells, taken 180 days after TCRalphabeta/CD19-depleted stem cell transplant. The CDR3 here is CASSLRQVYNSPLHF. CDR3 in DNA: TGTGCCAGCAGTCTACGACAGGTGTATAATTCACCCCTCCACTTT.